Listed here are 9 T cell receptor beta chains from one sample, sequenced in a study of PD-L1 blockade in urothelial cancer. Sequencing was performed with immunoSEQ multiplex PCR; in TCRdb, only in-frame clones are kept and a portion is missing. The repertoire consists of 35,000 to 50,000 clones, with roughly 80% occurring once and the leading ten covering more than 12%. Time point defined: peripheral blood 6 weeks after treatment start. This specimen consisted of PBMCs, obtained around atezolizumab (anti-PD-L1) treatment. Receptor source: a man in his sixties with urothelial cancer.

This sequence joins TRBV7-3 and TRBJ2-5; no clear D. Trimming took 4 bases from V and 5 from J, leaving 11 bases between them. The CDR3 spans 13 residues. Germline values: CDR1 SGHTA, CDR2 FQGTGA. CDR3 sequence: CASSSNPGETQYF. CDR3 DNA sequence: TGTGCCAGCAGCTCTAACCCCGGTGAGACCCAGTACTTC.

In nucleotides, the CDR3 is TGTGCTAGTGGTTTGTCAAAGGACAGAAACACAGATACGCAGTATTTT. Residues: CASGLSKDRNTDTQYF. The rearrangement joins TRBV12-5 to TRBJ2-3, with D perhaps matching TRBD1 (6 bases). The germline gives CDR1 LGHNT, CDR2 FRNRAP. This CDR3 is 16 amino acids long. V lost 2 bases and J 2 bases, leaving 14 bases between the germline ends.

The V call is TRBV9, the J call TRBJ2-2; 9 nucleotides line up with TRBD1. This CDR3 is 16 amino acids long. CDR1 SGDLS and CDR2 YYNGEE come from the germline V gene. J gave up 7 bases and V 3 bases, and 10 bases lay outside the gene matches. The CDR3 sequence is CASSERTGVLGGELFF. Written as DNA, the CDR3 is TGTGCCAGCAGCGAGAGGACAGGGGTCTTGGGCGGGGAGCTGTTTTTT.

The CDR3, as DNA: TGTGCCAGCTCACCACCCCAGGCCTCCTACGAGCAGTACTTC. Translated: CASSPPQASYEQYF. The chain links TRBV18 to TRBJ2-7; D gene unclear. V was clipped by 0 bases and J by 0 bases, with 6 bases between them. The CDR3 length is 14 residues. Germline lookup yields CDR1 KGHSH and CDR2 LQKENI.

The J gene is TRBJ2-7, the V gene TRBV28; tentatively, D is TRBD1 (6 bases). The CDR3 length is 12 residues. The V gene lost 7 bases and the J gene lost 2 bases, with 9 bases spanning the gap. CDR1 and CDR2 from the germline V gene are MDHEN and SYDVKM. The CDR3 nucleotides read TGTGCCAGCACACAGGGTACCTACGAGCAGTACTTC. Its translation: CASTQGTYEQYF.

This clone was seen at least ten times. V usage is TRBV7-8 and J usage is TRBJ1-1; D gene uncertain. Germline V lookup: CDR1 SGHVS, CDR2 FQNEAQ. The CDR3 extends over 13 amino acids. The ends were cut back, 0 bases at V and 5 bases at J, with 7 bases in the middle. CDR3 bases: TGTGCCAGCAGCTTAGCAGTGCGGACTGAAGCTTTCTTT. The encoded protein is CASSLAVRTEAFF.

The CDR3 coding sequence is TGTGCCAGCAGCTTCGGAGGCGGAATTCTGTACACTGAAGCTTTCTTT. Translation: CASSFGGGILYTEAFF. The chain joins TRBV11-2 to TRBJ1-1, with D uncertain. CDR3 length: 16 amino acids. V was shortened by 3 bases and J by 3 bases, with 17 bases between the two germline ends. Germline loops: CDR1 SGHAT, CDR2 FQNNGV.

This clone appeared a single time. The J gene is TRBJ2-5, the V gene TRBV2; a weak D match, TRBD2 (5 bases). Germline CDR1 reads SNHLY; CDR2 reads FYNNEI. V lost 7 bases, J lost 3 bases, and 12 bases lay in between. The CDR3 loop spans 13 amino acids. The CDR3 spells CASNRFGKETQYF. In DNA form, the CDR3 reads TGTGCCAGCAATCGATTCGGGAAAGAGACCCAGTACTTC.

The chain employs TRBV11-2 and TRBJ2-7; D remains unclear. Trimming took off 0 bases at V and 4 bases at J, with 16 bases between the two ends. CDR1 SGHAT and CDR2 FQNNGV come from the germline V gene. The CDR3 sequence is 16 residues long. The CDR3 DNA is TGTGCCAGCAGCTTAGATTCCGGAGCTAGTATTTACGAGCAGTACTTC. This translates into CASSLDSGASIYEQYF.